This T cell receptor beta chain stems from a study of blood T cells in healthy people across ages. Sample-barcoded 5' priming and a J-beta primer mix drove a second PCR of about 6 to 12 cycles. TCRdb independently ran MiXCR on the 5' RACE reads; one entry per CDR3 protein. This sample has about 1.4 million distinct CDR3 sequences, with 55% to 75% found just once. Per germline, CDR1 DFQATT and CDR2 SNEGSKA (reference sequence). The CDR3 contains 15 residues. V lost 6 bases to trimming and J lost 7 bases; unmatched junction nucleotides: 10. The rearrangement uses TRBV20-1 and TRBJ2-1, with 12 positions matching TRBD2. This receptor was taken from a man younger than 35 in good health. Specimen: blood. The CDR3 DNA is TGCAGTGCCGCTAGCGGGAGGGTGCGAGGAAATGAGCAGTTCTTC. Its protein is CSAASGRVRGNEQFF.